The T cell receptor (beta chain) under discussion was sequenced for a study of shared clonotypes between healthy human individuals. The study's findings and limits: Investigators collected only blood, and repertoires in tissues likely differ.

Note on this clone: The target antigen is unknown.

The investigators split CD4+ cells into a CD45RA+ naive subset and a CD45RA-negative memory subset. Per the original data handling: Junction-only sequences without quality scores came from ImmunoSEQ, so filtering differed. The method was immunoSEQ multiplex PCR; TCRdb's version includes in-frame clones alone and lacks a portion of them. V and J calls and clone size follow that table, whereas D and trimming were derived from the DNA. The table records a few million clones, approximately 96% of them present only once. The J segment lost 4 bases and the V segment lost 4 bases, leaving 8 bases of the junction unmatched. This CDR3 spans 15 amino acids. Germline V lookup: CDR1 MNHEY, CDR2 SVGAGI.

The sample taken for sequencing was naive CD4+ T cells sorted from blood. The subset was: CD45RA+ positively selected. This chain uses TRBV6-5 with TRBJ1-2; 8 nucleotides match TRBD1. This TCR derives from a man aged 18 to 29 in good health. Written as DNA, the CDR3 is TGTGCCAGCAGTTCCCCGCGACAGGGGCCCTATGGCTACACCTTC. As protein: CASSSPRQGPYGYTF.